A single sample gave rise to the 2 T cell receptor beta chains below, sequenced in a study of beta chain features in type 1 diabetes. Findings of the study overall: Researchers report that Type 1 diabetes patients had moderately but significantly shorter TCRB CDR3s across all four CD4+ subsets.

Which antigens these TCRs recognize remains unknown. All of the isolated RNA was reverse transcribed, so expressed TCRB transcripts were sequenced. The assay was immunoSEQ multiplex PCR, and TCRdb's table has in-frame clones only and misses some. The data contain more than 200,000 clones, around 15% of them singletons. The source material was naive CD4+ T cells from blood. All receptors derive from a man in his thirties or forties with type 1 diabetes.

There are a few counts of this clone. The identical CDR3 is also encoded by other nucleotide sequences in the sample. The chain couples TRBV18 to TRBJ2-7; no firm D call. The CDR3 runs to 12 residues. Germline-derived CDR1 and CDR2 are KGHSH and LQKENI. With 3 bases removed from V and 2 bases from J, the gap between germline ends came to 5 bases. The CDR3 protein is CASSPSAYEQYF. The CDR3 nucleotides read TGTGCCAGCTCACCGTCGGCCTACGAGCAGTACTTC.

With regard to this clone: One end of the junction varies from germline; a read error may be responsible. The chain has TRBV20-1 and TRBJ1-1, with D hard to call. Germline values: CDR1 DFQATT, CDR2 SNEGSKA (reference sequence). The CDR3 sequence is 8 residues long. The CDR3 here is CSVLWRAF. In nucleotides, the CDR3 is TGCAGTGTGTTGTGGAGAGCCTTT.